What follows is one T cell receptor (beta chain) and its context. No antigen is known for it. Base qualities are missing; no much larger clone stands one base away. A distance of 17 bases separates the germline ends of V and J, which lose 4 bases and 2 bases respectively. CDR1 and CDR2 were assigned from the germline V gene as SGHRS and YFSETQ. The cysteine opens and the phenylalanine closes a CDR3 of 16 amino acids. Only CDR3 DNA remains: 48 bases, in frame from the first base. The sample comes from a study of T-cell reconstitution after alpha-beta-depleted transplantation in children (TCRdb year 2016). Background on the whole study: Using TCR repertoire profiling, the study followed T-cell immune reconstitution in a quantitative way in children after TCRalphabeta/CD19-depleted allogeneic hematopoietic cell transplantation.

The method was PCR. These reads were obtained on an Illumina HiSeq 2500. TCR library preparation used molecular barcoding, with unique molecular identifiers applied to normalize quantification of the TCRbeta repertoire. The public reads were run again by TCRdb, first through fastp at Q25 and then through MiXCR, and only productive beta chains were kept. Identical CDR3 protein sequences are pooled into one entry, listed with their most common genes and DNA. The sample table shows nearly 550,000 distinct CDR3 sequences, and approximately 20% are seen once. The top ten clonotypes cover 3% to 4% of the sample.

The chain links TRBV5-1 with TRBJ2-3; the D region possibly corresponds to TRBD2 (7 bases align). Sequences were derived from PBMCs from the stem cell graft donor, sampled from the stem cell graft. This TCR came from a human donor who donated a stem cell graft to a child with acute lymphoblastic leukemia. The CDR3 corresponds to CASSPKGGASTDTQYF. The nucleotides are TGCGCCAGCAGCCCCAAAGGGGGGGCGTCCACAGATACGCAGTATTTT.